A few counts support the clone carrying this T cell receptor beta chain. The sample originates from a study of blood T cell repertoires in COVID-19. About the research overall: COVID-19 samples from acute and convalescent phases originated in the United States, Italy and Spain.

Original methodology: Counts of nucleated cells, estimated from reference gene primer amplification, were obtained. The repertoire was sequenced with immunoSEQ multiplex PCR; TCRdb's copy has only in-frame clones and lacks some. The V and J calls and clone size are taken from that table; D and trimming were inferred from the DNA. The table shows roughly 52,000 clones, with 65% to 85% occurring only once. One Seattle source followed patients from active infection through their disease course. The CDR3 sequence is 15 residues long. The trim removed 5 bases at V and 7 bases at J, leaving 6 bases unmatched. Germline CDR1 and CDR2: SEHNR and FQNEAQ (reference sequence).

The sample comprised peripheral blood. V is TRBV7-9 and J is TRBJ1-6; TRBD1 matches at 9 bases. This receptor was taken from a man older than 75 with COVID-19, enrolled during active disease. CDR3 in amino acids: CASSRAGTGNSPLHF. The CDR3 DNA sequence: TGTGCCAGCAGCCGTGCAGGGACAGGGAATTCACCCCTCCACTTT.